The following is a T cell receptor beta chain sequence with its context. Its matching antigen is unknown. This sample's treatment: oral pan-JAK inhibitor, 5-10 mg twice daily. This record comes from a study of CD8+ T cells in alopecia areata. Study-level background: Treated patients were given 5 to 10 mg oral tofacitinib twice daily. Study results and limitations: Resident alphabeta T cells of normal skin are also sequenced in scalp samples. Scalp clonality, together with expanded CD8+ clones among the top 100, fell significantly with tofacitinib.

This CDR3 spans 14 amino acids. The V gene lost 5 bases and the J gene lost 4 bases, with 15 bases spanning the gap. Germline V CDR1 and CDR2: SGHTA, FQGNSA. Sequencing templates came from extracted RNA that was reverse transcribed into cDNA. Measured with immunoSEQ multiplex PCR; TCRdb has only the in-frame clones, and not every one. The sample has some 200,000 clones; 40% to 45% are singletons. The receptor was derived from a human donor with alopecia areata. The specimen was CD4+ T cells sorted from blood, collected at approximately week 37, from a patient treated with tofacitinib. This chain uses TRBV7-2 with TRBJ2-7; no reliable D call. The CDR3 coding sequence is TGTGCCAGCAGCCCGACCGCACCGGCTTACGAGCAGTACTTC. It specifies CASSPTAPAYEQYF.